This T cell receptor (beta chain) comes out of a study of blood T cell repertoires in COVID-19. Study-level information: T cells, B-cell-depleted T cells, or PBMCs provided the cDNA or gDNA that served as material.

The repertoire was sequenced with immunoSEQ multiplex PCR; TCRdb's copy has only in-frame clones and lacks some. Of hundreds of thousands of clones in the sample, just under 85% were seen once. CDR1 SGHDT and CDR2 YYEEEE come from the germline V gene. The CDR3 is made up of 14 amino acids. The V segment lost 4 bases and the J segment 7 bases; nucleotides outside the gene matches: 5. The sample holds a few counts of this clone. The receptor was isolated from a man older than 75 with acute or convalescent COVID-19. This sequence joins TRBV5-6 and TRBJ2-1; the match to TRBD1 covers 10 bases. The specimen sequenced was peripheral blood. The CDR3 region has the DNA TGTGCCAGCAGCCTGGACAGGGGGATGAATGAGCAGTTCTTC. This encodes CASSLDRGMNEQFF.